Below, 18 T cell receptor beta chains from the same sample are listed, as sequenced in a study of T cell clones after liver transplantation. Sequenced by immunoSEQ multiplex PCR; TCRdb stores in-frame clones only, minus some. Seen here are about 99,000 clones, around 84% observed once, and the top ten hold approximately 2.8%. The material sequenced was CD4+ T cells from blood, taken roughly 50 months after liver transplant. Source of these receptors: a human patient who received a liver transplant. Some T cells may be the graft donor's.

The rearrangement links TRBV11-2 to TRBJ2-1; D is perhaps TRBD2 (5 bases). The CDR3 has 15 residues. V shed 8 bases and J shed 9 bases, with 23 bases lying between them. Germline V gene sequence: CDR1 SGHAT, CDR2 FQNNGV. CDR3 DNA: TGTGCCAGCGCCAGACCCGGGATCCCGTTGGGTGAGCAGTTCTTC. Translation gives CASARPGIPLGEQFF.

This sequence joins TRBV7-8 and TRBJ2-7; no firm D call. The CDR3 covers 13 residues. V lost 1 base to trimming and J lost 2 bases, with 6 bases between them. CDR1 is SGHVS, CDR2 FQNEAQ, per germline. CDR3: CASSLVGPYEQYF. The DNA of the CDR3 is TGTGCCAGCAGCTTAGTAGGACCCTACGAGCAGTACTTC.

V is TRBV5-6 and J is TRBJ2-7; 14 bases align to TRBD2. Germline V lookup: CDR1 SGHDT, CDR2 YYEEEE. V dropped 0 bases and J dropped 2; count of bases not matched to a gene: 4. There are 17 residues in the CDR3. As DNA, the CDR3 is TGTGCCAGCAGCTTGGAGAGACTAGCGGGAGGGACCTACGAGCAGTACTTC. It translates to CASSLERLAGGTYEQYF.

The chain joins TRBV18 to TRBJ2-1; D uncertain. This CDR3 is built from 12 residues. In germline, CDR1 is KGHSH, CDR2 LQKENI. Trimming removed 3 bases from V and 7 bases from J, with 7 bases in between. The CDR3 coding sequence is TGTGCCAGCTCACCCTCGTGGAATGAGCAGTTCTTC. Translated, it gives CASSPSWNEQFF.

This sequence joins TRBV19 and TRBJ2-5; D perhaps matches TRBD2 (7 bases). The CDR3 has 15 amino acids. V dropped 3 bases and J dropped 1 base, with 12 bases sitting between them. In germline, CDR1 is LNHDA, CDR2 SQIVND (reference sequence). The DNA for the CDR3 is TGTGCCAGTAGTATGAATGGGGGGGCCCAAGAGACCCAGTACTTC. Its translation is CASSMNGGAQETQYF.

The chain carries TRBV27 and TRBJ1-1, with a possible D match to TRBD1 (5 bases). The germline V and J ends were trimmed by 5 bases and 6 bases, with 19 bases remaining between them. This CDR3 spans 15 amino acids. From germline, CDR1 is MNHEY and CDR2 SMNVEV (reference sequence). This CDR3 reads CASSPGGVAISEAFF. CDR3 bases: TGTGCCAGCAGTCCCGGGGGGGTAGCTATCTCTGAAGCTTTCTTT.

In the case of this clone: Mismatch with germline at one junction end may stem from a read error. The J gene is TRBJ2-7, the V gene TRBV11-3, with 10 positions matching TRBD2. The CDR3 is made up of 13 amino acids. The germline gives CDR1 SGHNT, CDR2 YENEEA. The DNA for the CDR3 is TGTGCCAGCAGCGAAGCTCCCGGGACTAGCGAGTCTTTC. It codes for CASSEAPGTSESF.

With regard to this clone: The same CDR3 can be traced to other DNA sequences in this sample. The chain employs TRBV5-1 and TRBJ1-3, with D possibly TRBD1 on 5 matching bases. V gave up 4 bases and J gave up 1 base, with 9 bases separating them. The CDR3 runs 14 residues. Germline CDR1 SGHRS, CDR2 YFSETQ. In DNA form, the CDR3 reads TGCGCCAGCAGCCCGGGGGGGTCTGGAAACACCATATATTTT. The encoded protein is CASSPGGSGNTIYF.

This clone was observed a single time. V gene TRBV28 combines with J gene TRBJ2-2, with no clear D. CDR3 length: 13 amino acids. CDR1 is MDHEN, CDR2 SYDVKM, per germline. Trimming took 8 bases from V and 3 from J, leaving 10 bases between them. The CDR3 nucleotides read TGTGCCAGCGGAGTATTGTACACCGGGGAGCTGTTTTTT. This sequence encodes CASGVLYTGELFF.

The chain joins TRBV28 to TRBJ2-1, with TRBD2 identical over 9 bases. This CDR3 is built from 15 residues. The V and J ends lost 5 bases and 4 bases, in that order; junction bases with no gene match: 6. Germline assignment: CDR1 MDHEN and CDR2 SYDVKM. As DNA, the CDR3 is TGTGCCAGCAGTCCCCCTAGCGGGACATACAATGAGCAGTTCTTC. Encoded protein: CASSPPSGTYNEQFF.

The CDR3 DNA reads as TGTGCCAGTAGCCCTATTACCGGGACTCGCCTAGATACGCAGTATTTT. Encoded protein: CASSPITGTRLDTQYF. The rearrangement links TRBV19 to TRBJ2-3; TRBD2 is a possible D gene (6 bases). Trimming pared 6 bases from V and 5 bases from J, leaving 21 bases between. The CDR3 runs 16 residues. Germline lookup yields CDR1 LNHDA and CDR2 SQIVND (reference sequence).

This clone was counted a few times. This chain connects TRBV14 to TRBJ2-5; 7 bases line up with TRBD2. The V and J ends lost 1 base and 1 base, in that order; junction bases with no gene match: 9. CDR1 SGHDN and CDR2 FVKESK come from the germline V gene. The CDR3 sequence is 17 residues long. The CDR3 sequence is CASSQGTRAHSQETQYF. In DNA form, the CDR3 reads TGTGCCAGCAGCCAAGGGACTAGGGCCCACTCCCAAGAGACCCAGTACTTC. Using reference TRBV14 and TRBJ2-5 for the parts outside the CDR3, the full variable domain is EAGVTQFPSHSVIEKGQTVTLRCDPISGHDNLYWYRRVMGKEIKFLLHFVKESKQDESGMPNNRFLAERTGGTYSTLKVQPAELEDSGVYFCASSQGTRAHSQETQYFGPGTRLLVL.

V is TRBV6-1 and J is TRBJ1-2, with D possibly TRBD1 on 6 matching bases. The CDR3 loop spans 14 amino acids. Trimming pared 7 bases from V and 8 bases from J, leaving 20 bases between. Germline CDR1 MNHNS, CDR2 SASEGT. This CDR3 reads CASNLDSLVGGYTF. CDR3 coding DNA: TGTGCCAGCAACCTGGACAGCCTCGTTGGCGGCTACACCTTC.

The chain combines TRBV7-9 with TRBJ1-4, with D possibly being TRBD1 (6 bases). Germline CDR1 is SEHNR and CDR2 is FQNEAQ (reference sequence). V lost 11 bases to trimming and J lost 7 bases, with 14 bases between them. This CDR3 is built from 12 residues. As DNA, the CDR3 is TGTGCCGCTGCAGGGGTTAGTGAAAAACTGTTTTTT. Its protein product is CAAAGVSEKLFF. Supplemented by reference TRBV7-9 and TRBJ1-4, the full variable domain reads DTGVSQNPRHKITKRGQNVTFRCDPISEHNRLYWYRQTLGQGPEFLTYFQNEAQLEKSRLLSDRFSAERPKGSFSTLEIQRTEQGDSAMYLCAAAGVSEKLFFGSGTQLSVL.

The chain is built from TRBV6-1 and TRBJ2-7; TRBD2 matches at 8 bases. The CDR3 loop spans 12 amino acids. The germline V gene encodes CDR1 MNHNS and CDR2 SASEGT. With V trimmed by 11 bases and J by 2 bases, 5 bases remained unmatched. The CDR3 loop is CAVRLATYEQYF. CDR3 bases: TGTGCCGTACGACTAGCGACCTACGAGCAGTACTTC.

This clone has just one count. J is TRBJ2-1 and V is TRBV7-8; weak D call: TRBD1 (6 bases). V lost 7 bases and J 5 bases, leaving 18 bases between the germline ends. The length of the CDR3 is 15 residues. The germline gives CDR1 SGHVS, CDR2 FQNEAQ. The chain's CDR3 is CASTLVGQRNNEQFF. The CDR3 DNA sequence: TGTGCCAGCACCCTGGTGGGACAACGCAACAATGAGCAGTTCTTC. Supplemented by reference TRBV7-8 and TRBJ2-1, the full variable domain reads GAGVSQSPRYKVAKRGQDVALRCDPISGHVSLFWYQQALGQGPEFLTYFQNEAQLDKSGLPSDRFFAERPEGSVSTLKIQRTQQEDSAVYLCASTLVGQRNNEQFFGPGTRLTVL.

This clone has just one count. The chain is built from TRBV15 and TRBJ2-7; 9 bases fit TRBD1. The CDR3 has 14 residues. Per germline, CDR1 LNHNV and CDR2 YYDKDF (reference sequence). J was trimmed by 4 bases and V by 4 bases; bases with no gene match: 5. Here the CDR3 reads CATSNRDRVYEQYF. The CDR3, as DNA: TGTGCCACCAGCAACCGGGACAGGGTTTACGAGCAGTACTTC.

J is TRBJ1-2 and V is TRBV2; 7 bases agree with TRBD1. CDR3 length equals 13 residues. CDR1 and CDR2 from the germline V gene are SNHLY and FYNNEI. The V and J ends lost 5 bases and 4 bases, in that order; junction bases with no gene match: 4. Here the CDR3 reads CASSLRGTYGYTF. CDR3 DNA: TGTGCCAGCAGTCTCAGGGGGACCTATGGCTACACCTTC.